Below are 22 T cell receptor beta chains sequenced from a single sample in a study of T-cell memory formation after mild COVID-19. MiXCR was run by TCRdb on the 5' RACE reads, yielding one entry per CDR3 protein. The table records under 300,000 distinct CDR3 sequences, approximately 16% of them present only once. The sequenced sample was PBMCs or a T cell subset sorted from them (not recorded which). The source of these receptors is a man between 18 and 29 years old who had mild COVID-19 (a few samples of this study predate the infection). Cell type and time point are not known.

This clonotype was seen more than once but under ten times. This rearrangement joins TRBV20-1 to TRBJ2-7; D may be TRBD1 or TRBD2 (5 bases each). The CDR3 loop spans 15 amino acids. Germline CDR1 reads DFQATT; CDR2 reads SNEGSKA (reference sequence). The germline V and J ends were trimmed by 1 base and 2 bases, with 15 bases remaining between them. The CDR3 bases are TGCAGTGCTAGAGTTTCCGGGACGGCGACCTACGAGCAGTACTTC. This gives the protein CSARVSGTATYEQYF.

This clonotype was counted between two and nine times. This chain joins TRBV20-1 and TRBJ2-5; D is tentatively TRBD1 or TRBD2 (5 bases each). V gave up 5 bases and J gave up 3 bases, with 16 bases separating them. The germline gives CDR1 DFQATT, CDR2 SNEGSKA (reference sequence). This CDR3 is 14 amino acids long. The CDR3 loop is CSALGGQGEETQYF. For the CDR3, the DNA is TGCAGTGCTTTAGGCGGGCAGGGTGAAGAGACCCAGTACTTC.

The chain recombines TRBV6-5 with TRBJ2-7; 7 bases map to TRBD2. Germline V gives CDR1 MNHEY, CDR2 SVGAGI. V was pared by 2 bases and J by 4 bases, with 5 bases of the junction left unmatched. The CDR3 extends over 14 amino acids. CDR3 sequence: CASSYSGGGYEQYF. DNA for the CDR3: TGTGCCAGCAGTTACAGCGGCGGGGGTTACGAGCAGTACTTC.

This clonotype was observed a handful of times. The chain joins TRBV7-2 to TRBJ1-2; D remains ambiguous. CDR1 and CDR2 from the germline V gene are SGHTA and FQGNSA. The CDR3 has 15 residues. V shed 5 bases and J shed 5 bases, with 18 bases lying between them. CDR3 region: CASSLRGDPPYGYTF. The CDR3 nucleotides are TGTGCCAGCAGCCTTCGGGGAGACCCCCCGTATGGCTACACCTTC.

This chain joins TRBV7-9 and TRBJ2-5; tentatively, D is TRBD1 (6 bases). Germline values: CDR1 SEHNR, CDR2 FQNEAQ (reference sequence). The V gene lost 7 bases and the J gene lost 2 bases, with 11 bases spanning the gap. This CDR3 is 13 amino acids long. The CDR3 loop reads CASINRAQETQYF. DNA for the CDR3: TGTGCCAGCATCAACAGGGCTCAAGAGACCCAGTACTTC.

V usage is TRBV11-2 and J usage is TRBJ2-5; D is tentatively TRBD1 or TRBD2 (5 bases each). CDR1 and CDR2 (germline): SGHAT, FQNNGV. Trimming took 5 bases from V and 5 from J, leaving 15 bases between them. The CDR3 covers 14 residues. The CDR3 DNA follows: TGTGCCAGCAGCCCCACTGACAGCGGCGAGACCCAGTACTTC. This sequence encodes CASSPTDSGETQYF.

This chain joins TRBV5-1 and TRBJ2-3; no clear D gene. The CDR3 consists of 12 residues. CDR1 is SGHRS, CDR2 YFSETQ, per germline. The V and J ends lost 7 bases and 6 bases respectively, with 12 bases between them. CDR3 protein: CASQSGGDTQYF. CDR3 sequence (DNA): TGCGCCAGCCAGTCCGGCGGCGATACGCAGTATTTT. The variable domain in full, with the rest retrieved from reference TRBV5-1 and TRBJ2-3, is KAGVTQTPRYLIKTRGQQVTLSCSPISGHRSVSWYQQTPGQGLQFLFEYFSETQRNKGNFPGRFSGRQFSNSRSEMNVSTLELGDSALYLCASQSGGDTQYFGPGTRLTVL.

This clonotype turned up a few times. V usage is TRBV30 and J usage is TRBJ1-5, with a possible D match to TRBD1 (5 bases). The CDR3 runs to 13 residues. V shed 0 bases and J shed 7 bases, with 10 bases lying between them. Germline V gene lookup returns CDR1 GTSNPN and CDR2 SVGIG (reference sequence). CDR3 DNA: TGTGCCTGGAGTGTACGGGACGGCCAGCCCCAGCATTTT. Translated: CAWSVRDGQPQHF.

CDR3 loop: CASSKSKGTGLSTDTQYF. The CDR3 nucleotides are TGTGCCAGCAGCAAATCTAAAGGGACAGGGTTAAGCACAGATACGCAGTATTTT. The J gene is TRBJ2-3, the V gene TRBV21-1; the table's D gene call, TRBD1, was not cross checked with the DNA. TRBV21-1 is termed a pseudogene. CDR3 length: 18 residues.

This clonotype was found many times. The V and J genes are TRBV5-1 and TRBJ1-2; D uncertain. Trimming took 0 bases from V and 4 from J, leaving 16 bases between them. There are 16 residues in the CDR3. CDR1 is SGHRS, CDR2 YFSETQ, per germline. This chain's CDR3 is CASSLVGIPGVYGYTF. DNA of the CDR3: TGCGCCAGCAGCTTGGTGGGGATCCCGGGCGTCTATGGCTACACCTTC. Full variable domain (rest looked up from reference TRBV5-1 and TRBJ1-2): KAGVTQTPRYLIKTRGQQVTLSCSPISGHRSVSWYQQTPGQGLQFLFEYFSETQRNKGNFPGRFSGRQFSNSRSEMNVSTLELGDSALYLCASSLVGIPGVYGYTFGSGTRLTVV.

This clonotype was detected only once. The chain uses TRBV2 and TRBJ1-2; 9 positions agree with TRBD1. V lost 6 bases to trimming and J lost 7 bases; unmatched junction nucleotides: 9. Germline V gene sequence: CDR1 SNHLY, CDR2 FYNNEI. CDR3 size: 14 residues. Here the CDR3 DNA reads TGTGCCAGCAGCCCACAGGGGGCGCATAGTGGCTACACCTTC. This translates into CASSPQGAHSGYTF.

J is TRBJ1-1 and V is TRBV20-1; 8 bases align to TRBD1. With 3 bases clipped from V and 6 bases from J, the junction kept 3 bases outside the gene matches. Germline assignment: CDR1 DFQATT and CDR2 SNEGSKA (reference sequence). The length of the CDR3 is 12 residues. The CDR3 is CSARDRVSEAFF. The CDR3 nucleotides are TGCAGTGCTAGGGACAGGGTCTCTGAAGCTTTCTTT.

There are many counts of this clonotype. V and J are TRBV6-2 or TRBV6-3 and TRBJ2-5, with 7 positions matching TRBD2. V shed 5 bases, J shed 9 bases, and the junction held 21 bases outside the gene matches. CDR1 is MNHEY, CDR2 SVGEGT, per germline. The CDR3 is 17 residues long. CDR3 nucleotide sequence: TGTGCCAGCAGTCTCCGGTCGATAGAGCGGGGCGCGAGGGCCCAGTACTTC. This translates into CASSLRSIERGARAQYF.

The chain recombines TRBV20-1 with TRBJ2-1; 13 bases are a match to TRBD2. J was trimmed by 1 base and V by 5 bases; bases with no gene match: 5. The CDR3 contains 16 residues. Germline lookup yields CDR1 DFQATT and CDR2 SNEGSKA (reference sequence). The CDR3 sequence is CSASGLAGASYNEQFF. In DNA, the CDR3 is TGCAGTGCTTCTGGACTAGCGGGGGCTTCCTACAATGAGCAGTTCTTC.

This clonotype has just a few counts. The J gene is TRBJ2-1, the V gene TRBV5-5; 10 nucleotides line up with TRBD2. V trimming: 7 bases; J trimming: 1 base; junction bases outside the gene matches: 5. The CDR3 consists of 15 residues. CDR1 SGHKS and CDR2 YYEKEE come from the germline V gene (reference sequence). The CDR3 DNA follows: TGTGCCAGCCGTCTAGCGGGGGCTTCCTACAATGAGCAGTTCTTC. It translates to CASRLAGASYNEQFF. Supplemented by reference TRBV5-5 and TRBJ2-1, the full variable domain reads DAGVTQSPTHLIKTRGQQVTLRCSPISGHKSVSWYQQVLGQGPQFIFQYYEKEERGRGNFPDRFSARQFPNYSSELNVNALLLGDSALYLCASRLAGASYNEQFFGPGTRLTVL.

This clonotype was picked up a small number of times. The rearrangement uses TRBV29-1 and TRBJ2-3; the D is unclear. Germline assignment: CDR1 SQVTM and CDR2 ANQGSEA. The CDR3 runs 12 residues. Trimming left V 6 bases short and J 3 bases short, with 10 bases between. The CDR3 bases are TGCAGCGTGGTCCCTTCAACAGATACGCAGTATTTT. It codes for CSVVPSTDTQYF.

This rearrangement joins TRBV7-6 to TRBJ2-5; possibly TRBD2 for D (5 bases). With 5 bases removed from V and 7 bases from J, the gap between germline ends came to 8 bases. The CDR3 is made up of 11 amino acids. Germline CDR1 is SGHVS and CDR2 is FNYEAQ. This CDR3 reads CASSQDLTQYF. The CDR3 DNA sequence: TGTGCCAGCAGCCAGGACTTGACCCAGTACTTC.

This clonotype appeared many times. V gene TRBV5-1 combines with J gene TRBJ2-1; D may be TRBD1 or TRBD2 (5 bases each). The CDR3 consists of 15 residues. From germline, CDR1 is SGHRS and CDR2 YFSETQ. V lost 5 bases to trimming and J lost 0 bases, with 12 bases between them. CDR3 nucleotides: TGCGCCAGCAGGAGTGGGACGGTCTCCTACAATGAGCAGTTCTTC. This translates into CASRSGTVSYNEQFF.

This clonotype was seen only a few times. CDR3 sequence (DNA): TGCGCCAGCAGCTCCCGGGACGGTAGCTCTGGGGCCAACGTCCTGACTTTC. Protein sequence: CASSSRDGSSGANVLTF. The rearrangement joins TRBV5-1 to TRBJ2-6; perhaps D is TRBD1 or TRBD2 (5 bases each). Trimming removed 3 bases at V and 0 bases at J, with 13 bases between. The CDR3 consists of 17 residues. The germline V gene encodes CDR1 SGHRS and CDR2 YFSETQ.

The V and J genes are TRBV12-3 or TRBV12-4 and TRBJ2-7; D not certain. The V end lost 4 bases, the J end lost 0 bases, and 4 bases lay between the germline ends. CDR3 length equals 12 residues. CDR3 protein: CASSSHSYEQYF. The CDR3 nucleotides are TGTGCCAGCAGTTCGCACTCCTACGAGCAGTACTTC.

This clonotype was counted a few times. This chain's CDR3 is CAISETGSTDTQYF. Written as DNA, the CDR3 is TGTGCCATCAGCGAGACAGGGAGTACAGATACGCAGTATTTT. The chain uses TRBV10-3 and TRBJ2-3; 7 bases fit TRBD1. This CDR3 region has 14 residues. Unmatched junction bases numbered 6, after V lost 6 bases and J lost 3 bases. CDR1 is ENHRY, CDR2 SYGVKD, per germline.

This clonotype was detected many times. The genes are TRBV7-9 and TRBJ2-3; 9 nucleotides match TRBD2. The ends lost 2 bases at V and 2 bases at J; junction bases unmatched: 8. This CDR3 contains 17 residues. Germline CDR1 is SEHNR and CDR2 is FQNEAQ (reference sequence). CDR3 DNA sequence: TGTGCCAGCAGCTTACCCCGGGCTAGCGGGGACACAGATACGCAGTATTTT. Residues: CASSLPRASGDTDTQYF.